Listed here is a single TCR beta chain. Antigen unknown. V lost 2 bases and J lost 0, with 11 bases in between. The CDR3 has 15 residues. The data were obtained in a study of CD8+ T cells in alopecia areata. Study observations and caveats: In lesional scalp, particularly from alopecia totalis/universalis, clonality was higher than in normal scalp. Clarity of TCR sharing across patients fell short of that in mice, possibly HLA-related.

PBMCs served as the source from which CD4+ and CD8+ T cells were sorted. cDNA reverse transcribed from extracted RNA served as the sequencing template. Sequencing was performed with immunoSEQ multiplex PCR; in TCRdb, only in-frame clones are kept and a portion is missing. The profile shows about 200,000 clones, roughly 56% of them singletons. The sequencing sample was made of CD8+ T cells sorted from blood. The receptor comes from a human donor in good health. The chain carries TRBV23-1 and TRBJ2-7; D remains ambiguous. TRBV23-1 is an open reading frame whose function is uncertain. CDR3 DNA sequence: TGCGCCAGCAGTCAAGAGACATTTGTCTCCTACGAGCAGTACTTC. Amino acids: CASSQETFVSYEQYF.